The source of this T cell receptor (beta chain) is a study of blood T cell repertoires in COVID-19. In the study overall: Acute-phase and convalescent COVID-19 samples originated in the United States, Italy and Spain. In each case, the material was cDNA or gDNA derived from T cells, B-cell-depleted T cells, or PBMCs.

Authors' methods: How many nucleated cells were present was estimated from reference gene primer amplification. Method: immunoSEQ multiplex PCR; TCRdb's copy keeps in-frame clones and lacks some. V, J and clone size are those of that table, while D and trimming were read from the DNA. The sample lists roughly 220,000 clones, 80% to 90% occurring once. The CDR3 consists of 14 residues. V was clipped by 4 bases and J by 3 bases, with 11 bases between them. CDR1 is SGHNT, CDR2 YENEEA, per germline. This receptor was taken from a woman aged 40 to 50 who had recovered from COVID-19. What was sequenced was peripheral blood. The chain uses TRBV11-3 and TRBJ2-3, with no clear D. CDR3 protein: CASSSGIATDTQYF. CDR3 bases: TGTGCCAGCAGCTCCGGTATAGCTACAGATACGCAGTATTTT.